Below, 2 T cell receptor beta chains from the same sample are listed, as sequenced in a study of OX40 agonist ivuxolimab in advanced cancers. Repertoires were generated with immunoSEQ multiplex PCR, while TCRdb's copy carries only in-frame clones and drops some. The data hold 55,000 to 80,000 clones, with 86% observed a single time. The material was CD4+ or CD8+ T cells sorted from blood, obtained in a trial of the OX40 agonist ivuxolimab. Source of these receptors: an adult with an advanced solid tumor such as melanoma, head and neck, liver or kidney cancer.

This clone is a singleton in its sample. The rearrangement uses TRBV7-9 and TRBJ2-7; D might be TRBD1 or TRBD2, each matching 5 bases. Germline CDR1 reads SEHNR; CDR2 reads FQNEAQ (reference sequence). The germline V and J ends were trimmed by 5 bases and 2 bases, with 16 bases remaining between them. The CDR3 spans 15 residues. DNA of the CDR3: TGTGCCAGCAGCACCTCTGGGGACCCCCCCTACGAGCAGTACTTC. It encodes CASSTSGDPPYEQYF.

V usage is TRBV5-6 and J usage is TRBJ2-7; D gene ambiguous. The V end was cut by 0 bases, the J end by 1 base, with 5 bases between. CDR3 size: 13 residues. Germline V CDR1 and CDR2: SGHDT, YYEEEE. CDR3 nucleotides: TGTGCCAGCAGCTTGGTCCAGTCCTACGAGCAGTACTTC. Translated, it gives CASSLVQSYEQYF.